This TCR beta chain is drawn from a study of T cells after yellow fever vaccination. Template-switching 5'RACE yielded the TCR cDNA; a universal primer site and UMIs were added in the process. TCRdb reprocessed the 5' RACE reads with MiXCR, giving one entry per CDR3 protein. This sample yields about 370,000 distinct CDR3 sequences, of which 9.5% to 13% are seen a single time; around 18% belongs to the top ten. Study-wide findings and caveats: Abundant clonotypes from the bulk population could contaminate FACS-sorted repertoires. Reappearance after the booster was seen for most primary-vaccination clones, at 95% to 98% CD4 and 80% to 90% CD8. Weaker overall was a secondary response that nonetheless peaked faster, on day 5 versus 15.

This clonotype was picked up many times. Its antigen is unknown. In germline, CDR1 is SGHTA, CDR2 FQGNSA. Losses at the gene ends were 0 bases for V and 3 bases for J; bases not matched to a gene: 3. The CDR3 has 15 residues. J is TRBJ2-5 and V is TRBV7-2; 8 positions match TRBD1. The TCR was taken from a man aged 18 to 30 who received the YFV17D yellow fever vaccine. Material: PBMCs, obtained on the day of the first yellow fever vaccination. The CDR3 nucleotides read TGTGCCAGCAGCTTAGCCCTGACAGGGGAAGAGACCCAGTACTTC. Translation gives CASSLALTGEETQYF. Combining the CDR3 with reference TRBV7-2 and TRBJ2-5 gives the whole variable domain GAGVSQSPSNKVTEKGKDVELRCDPISGHTALYWYRQSLGQGLEFLIYFQGNSAPDKSGLPSDRFSAERTGGSVSTLTIQRTQQEDSAVYLCASSLALTGEETQYFGPGTRLLVL.